This T cell receptor beta chain came from a study of blood T cells in healthy people across ages. This clonotype has only a few counts. Sample-barcoded 5' priming and a J-beta primer mix drove a second PCR of 7 to 11 cycles. Paired-end reads containing CDR3 totaled no fewer than 2.5 million for each sample. TCRdb fed the 5' RACE reads into MiXCR, producing one record per CDR3 protein. In the table there are approximately 780,000 distinct CDR3 sequences, 25% to 30% of which are singletons. Total RNA extraction produced at least 5.5 micrograms (per sample) for the study. CDR1 is ENHRY and CDR2 is SYGVKD in the germline V gene. This CDR3 has 15 residues. V lost 3 bases and J lost 0, with 8 bases in between. Another study also made use of these data, one on T cells of mothers and their children.

This TCR came from a boy between 10 and 17 years old in good health. The chain is built from TRBV10-3 and TRBJ1-4; no clear D gene. Sequences were obtained from blood. CDR3 in DNA: TGTGCCATCAGTGATTCGGGCGCAACTAATGAAAAACTGTTTTTT. Its protein product is CAISDSGATNEKLFF.